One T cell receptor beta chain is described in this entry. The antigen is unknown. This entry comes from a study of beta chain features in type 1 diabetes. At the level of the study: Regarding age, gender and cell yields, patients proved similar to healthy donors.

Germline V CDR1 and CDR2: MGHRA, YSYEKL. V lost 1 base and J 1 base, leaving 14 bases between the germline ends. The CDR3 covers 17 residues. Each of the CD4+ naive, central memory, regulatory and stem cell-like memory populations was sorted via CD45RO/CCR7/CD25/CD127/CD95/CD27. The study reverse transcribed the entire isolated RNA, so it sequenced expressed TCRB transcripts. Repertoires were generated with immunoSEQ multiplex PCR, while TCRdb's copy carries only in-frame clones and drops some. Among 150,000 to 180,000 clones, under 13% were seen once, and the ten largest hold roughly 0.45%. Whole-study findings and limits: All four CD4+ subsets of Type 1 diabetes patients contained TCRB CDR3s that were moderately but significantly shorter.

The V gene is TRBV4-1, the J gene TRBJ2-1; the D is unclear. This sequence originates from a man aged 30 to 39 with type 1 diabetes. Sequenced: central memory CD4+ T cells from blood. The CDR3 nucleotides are TGCGCCAGCAGCCAAGCTGCGCGGAAACCTTCCTACAATGAGCAGTTCTTC. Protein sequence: CASSQAARKPSYNEQFF.